A selection of T cell receptor beta chains follows, all from one sample in a study of blood T cell repertoires in acute mononucleosis. TCRdb keeps only in-frame clones here, not all; method: immunoSEQ multiplex PCR. This sample has 2,000 or so clones, with about 32% found just once. Sample: EBV YVL epitope tetramer+ CD8+ T cells sorted from PBMCs, taken during acute infectious mononucleosis. These receptors were collected from a man aged 18 to 30 with infectious mononucleosis caused by EBV. Both conserved end residues are part of each CDR3. The D gene is left open where the match is weak. Clone sizes are given selectively: once, few, many, or a class where the clone is expanded.

CDR3 DNA: TGTGCCAGTTTATTTGTCGGGAGCGGCGAAGAGACCCAGTACTTC
CDR3 protein: CASLFVGSGEETQYF
V gene: TRBV27
J gene: TRBJ2-5
clone size: .
D gene: .

CDR3 DNA: TGTGCCAGCAGTTGGACTAGCGAAGAGCAGTTCTTC
CDR3 protein: CASSWTSEEQFF
V gene: TRBV28
J gene: TRBJ2-1
clone size: large
D gene: TRBD2

CDR3 DNA: TGTGCCAGCAGTTTGGCTTTCAATGAGCAGTTCTTC
CDR3 protein: CASSLAFNEQFF
V gene: TRBV10-3
J gene: TRBJ2-1
clone size: .
D gene: .

CDR3 DNA: TGTGCCAGCAGTTACCTGACAGGGGCCGGGGAGACCCAGTACTTC
CDR3 protein: CASSYLTGAGETQYF
V gene: TRBV27
J gene: TRBJ2-5
clone size: .
D gene: TRBD1

CDR3 DNA: .
CDR3 protein: CASSSILALTGTGELFFF
V gene: TRBV27
J gene: TRBJ2-2
clone size: few
D gene: .

CDR3 DNA: TGTGCCAGCAGCCCGCAACTGGGCCATGAGCAGTTCTTC
CDR3 protein: CASSPQLGHEQFF
V gene: TRBV7-2
J gene: TRBJ2-1
clone size: many
D gene: .

CDR3 DNA: TGTGCCAGCAGTTTATCGGTAACGACAGTAAAACAAGAGACCCAGTACTTC
CDR3 protein: CASSLSVTTVKQETQYF
V gene: TRBV2
J gene: TRBJ2-5
clone size: few
D gene: .

CDR3 DNA: TGTGCCAGCAGCCCGCAACTGGGCCATGAGCAGTTCTTC
CDR3 protein: CASSPQLGHEQFF
V gene: TRBV25-1
J gene: TRBJ2-1
clone size: few
D gene: .

CDR3 DNA: TGTGCCAGCAGCCCCACGCTAGGCGGCGCAGATACGCAGTATTTT
CDR3 protein: CASSPTLGGADTQYF
V gene: TRBV25-1
J gene: TRBJ2-3
clone size: .
D gene: .

CDR3 DNA: .
CDR3 protein: CASRPWGGTGSCFF
V gene: TRBV28
J gene: TRBJ2-2
clone size: .
D gene: .

CDR3 DNA: TGTGCCAGCAGTGAAGTAGGGTTGGACGTCCTGACTTTC
CDR3 protein: CASSEVGLDVLTF
V gene: TRBV10-3
J gene: TRBJ2-6
clone size: .
D gene: .

CDR3 DNA: .
CDR3 protein: CASSALLGSGRRSIF
V gene: TRBV6-5
J gene: TRBJ2-3
clone size: .
D gene: .

CDR3 DNA: TGTGCCAGCCACGGGACAGGATCGTGGCCCCAGCATTTT
CDR3 protein: CASHGTGSWPQHF
V gene: TRBV27
J gene: TRBJ1-5
clone size: .
D gene: TRBD1

CDR3 DNA: TGTGCCAGCAGCTCCACCGGGGCCAACGTCCTGACTTTC
CDR3 protein: CASSSTGANVLTF
V gene: TRBV7-7
J gene: TRBJ2-6
clone size: .
D gene: .

CDR3 DNA: TGTGCCAGCAGTTCACTACTTGGGTCAGCGTCGACGCAGTATTTT
CDR3 protein: CASSSLLGSASTQYF
V gene: TRBV6-5
J gene: TRBJ2-3
clone size: few
D gene: .

CDR3 DNA: TGTGCCATCAAAACCGGGCCGGTCCATGAGCAGTTCTTC
CDR3 protein: CAIKTGPVHEQFF
V gene: TRBV10-3
J gene: TRBJ2-1
clone size: many
D gene: .

CDR3 DNA: TGTGCCAGCAGTTTATATTCCAGTGAGCAGTTCTTC
CDR3 protein: CASSLYSSEQFF
V gene: TRBV7-9
J gene: TRBJ2-1
clone size: .
D gene: .

CDR3 DNA: TGTGCCAGCACCGGGACATTCAATGAGCAGTTCTTC
CDR3 protein: CASTGTFNEQFF
V gene: TRBV27
J gene: TRBJ2-1
clone size: .
D gene: .

CDR3 DNA: TGTGCCAGCTGTGCCCTAGTTGGGTCAGCGTCGACGCAGTATTTT
CDR3 protein: CASCALVGSASTQYF
V gene: TRBV6-5
J gene: TRBJ2-3
clone size: few
D gene: .

CDR3 DNA: TGTGCCAGCAGTGCCTTTTTGGATAATGAGCAGTTCTTC
CDR3 protein: CASSAFLDNEQFF
V gene: TRBV6-5
J gene: TRBJ2-1
clone size: many
D gene: .

CDR3 DNA: TGTGCCAGCAGATCCCTACTCGGACAAACGGCCGAGCAGTTCTTC
CDR3 protein: CASRSLLGQTAEQFF
V gene: TRBV27
J gene: TRBJ2-1
clone size: .
D gene: .

CDR3 DNA: TGTGCCAGCAGTGGGGCGGGAGGGCCTGGGGAGCAGTTCTTC
CDR3 protein: CASSGAGGPGEQFF
V gene: TRBV25-1
J gene: TRBJ2-1
clone size: few
D gene: TRBD2

CDR3 DNA: TGTGCCAGCAGCCAAGAACCCCTAAGCGGAGATACGCAGTATTTT
CDR3 protein: CASSQEPLSGDTQYF
V gene: TRBV21-1
J gene: TRBJ2-3
clone size: .
D gene: .

CDR3 DNA: TGTGCCAGCAGCTTAGCCCCCACAGATACGCAGTATTTT
CDR3 protein: CASSLAPTDTQYF
V gene: TRBV7-3
J gene: TRBJ2-3
clone size: many
D gene: .

CDR3 DNA: .
CDR3 protein: CASRPWEGPGSCFF
V gene: TRBV28
J gene: TRBJ2-2
clone size: few
D gene: .

CDR3 DNA: TGTGCCAGCAGTATGACAGTGGAGACCCAGTACTTC
CDR3 protein: CASSMTVETQYF
V gene: TRBV27
J gene: TRBJ2-5
clone size: .
D gene: .

CDR3 DNA: TGTGCCAGCAGCTTAGCCCCCACAGATACGCAGTATTTT
CDR3 protein: CASSLAPTDTQYF
V gene: TRBV28
J gene: TRBJ2-3
clone size: .
D gene: .

CDR3 DNA: TGTGCCAGCAGACAAACGTCCGGGGAGCTGTTTTTT
CDR3 protein: CASRQTSGELFF
V gene: TRBV5-3
J gene: TRBJ2-2
clone size: many
D gene: .

CDR3 DNA: TGTGCCAGCAGCTGGACGGACACTGAAGCTTTCTTT
CDR3 protein: CASSWTDTEAFF
V gene: TRBV7-9
J gene: TRBJ1-1
clone size: medium-sized
D gene: .

CDR3 DNA: TGTGCCAGCAGTTTATTCTCCAATGAGCAGTTCTTC
CDR3 protein: CASSLFSNEQFF
V gene: TRBV25-1
J gene: TRBJ2-1
clone size: .
D gene: .

CDR3 DNA: TGTGCCAGCAGTGCCCTACTTTGTTCAGCGTCGACGCAGTATTTT
CDR3 protein: CASSALLCSASTQYF
V gene: TRBV6-5
J gene: TRBJ2-3
clone size: few
D gene: .

CDR3 DNA: TGTGCCAGTAGAGCGGGAAACTCTGATACGCAGTATTTT
CDR3 protein: CASRAGNSDTQYF
V gene: TRBV19
J gene: TRBJ2-3
clone size: .
D gene: TRBD2

CDR3 DNA: TGCTGCATATGTGGGGTGAGTTCCTACGAGCAGTACTTC
CDR3 protein: CCICGVSSYEQYF
V gene: TRBV29-1
J gene: TRBJ2-7
clone size: .
D gene: .

CDR3 DNA: TGTGCCAGCTGTGCCCTTCTTGGGTCTGCGTCGACGCAGTATTTT
CDR3 protein: CASCALLGSASTQYF
V gene: TRBV6-5
J gene: TRBJ2-3
clone size: .
D gene: .

CDR3 DNA: TGTGCCAGCTGCGGGTCAGGATCGTGGCCCCAGCATTTT
CDR3 protein: CASCGSGSWPQHF
V gene: TRBV27
J gene: TRBJ1-5
clone size: .
D gene: .

CDR3 DNA: TGTGCCAGCAGTGCCCTTGGGTCAGCGTCGACGCAGTATTTT
CDR3 protein: CASSALGSASTQYF
V gene: TRBV6-5
J gene: TRBJ2-3
clone size: many
D gene: .

CDR3 DNA: TGTGCCAGCAGCCCCAGACAGGGAACCTACGAGCAGTACTTC
CDR3 protein: CASSPRQGTYEQYF
V gene: TRBV28
J gene: TRBJ2-7
clone size: medium-sized
D gene: TRBD1

CDR3 DNA: TGTGCTAGCAGCTTCAGGGGACAGGGAAAATTAGACGCCGGGGAGCTGTTTTTT
CDR3 protein: CASSFRGQGKLDAGELFF
V gene: TRBV7-7
J gene: TRBJ2-2
clone size: few
D gene: TRBD1

CDR3 DNA: TGTGCCATCAGGGCCGGGGACACCTCCTACGAGCAGTACTTC
CDR3 protein: CAIRAGDTSYEQYF
V gene: TRBV10-3
J gene: TRBJ2-7
clone size: large
D gene: .

CDR3 DNA: TGTGAGTGCAGTTCATCGACTAGCGAGGCCTTCACAGATACGCAGTATTTT
CDR3 protein: CECSSSTSEAFTDTQYF
V gene: TRBV27
J gene: TRBJ2-3
clone size: .
D gene: TRBD2

CDR3 DNA: TGTGCCAGTAGAACAGGAAACTCTGATACGCAGTATTTT
CDR3 protein: CASRTGNSDTQYF
V gene: TRBV19
J gene: TRBJ2-3
clone size: few
D gene: .

CDR3 DNA: TGTGCCAGCAGTGAAACGTCCGGGGAGCTGTTTTTT
CDR3 protein: CASSETSGELFF
V gene: TRBV13
J gene: TRBJ2-2
clone size: .
D gene: .

CDR3 DNA: TGTGCCAGCAGCCACAGTACTAGCGGGAGCCGATACAATGAGCAGTTCTTC
CDR3 protein: CASSHSTSGSRYNEQFF
V gene: TRBV27
J gene: TRBJ2-1
clone size: few
D gene: TRBD2

CDR3 DNA: TGTGCCACCAGTGACGCCCATGTCAATGAGCAGTTCTTC
CDR3 protein: CATSDAHVNEQFF
V gene: TRBV6-5
J gene: TRBJ2-1
clone size: many
D gene: .

CDR3 DNA: TGTGCCAGCAGCCCCACGCTAGGCGGCGCAGATACGCAGTATTTT
CDR3 protein: CASSPTLGGADTQYF
V gene: TRBV11-2
J gene: TRBJ2-3
clone size: many
D gene: .

CDR3 DNA: TGTGCCAGCAGTGCCCTAATTGTGTCAGCGTCTACGCAGTATTTT
CDR3 protein: CASSALIVSASTQYF
V gene: TRBV6-5
J gene: TRBJ2-3
clone size: .
D gene: .

CDR3 DNA: TGTGCCAGCAGCTCGTACAGCTATGAGCAGTACTTC
CDR3 protein: CASSSYSYEQYF
V gene: TRBV5-4
J gene: TRBJ2-7
clone size: once
D gene: .

CDR3 DNA: TGTGCCAGCAGCTTAGTTTGGTCGGGAGGATACGAGCAGTACTTC
CDR3 protein: CASSLVWSGGYEQYF
V gene: TRBV7-3
J gene: TRBJ2-7
clone size: .
D gene: TRBD2

CDR3 DNA: TGTGCCAGCAGACGACTAGCGGGAGGGGCGGAGACCCAGTACTTC
CDR3 protein: CASRRLAGGAETQYF
V gene: TRBV7-8
J gene: TRBJ2-5
clone size: .
D gene: TRBD2

CDR3 DNA: TGTGCCAGCAGACAAACGTCCTGGAGTTTGTATTTT
CDR3 protein: CASRQTSWSLYF
V gene: TRBV13
J gene: TRBJ2-2
clone size: .
D gene: .